The rows below give T cell receptor beta chains drawn from one sample of a study of blood T cell repertoires in COVID-19. Assay: immunoSEQ multiplex PCR; the TCRdb copy retains only in-frame clones and omits some. The sample lists around 170,000 clones, around four fifths occurring once. The sample taken for sequencing was peripheral blood. These TCRs come from a man aged 65 to 79 with active or convalescent COVID-19. CDR3s include the opening cysteine and the closing phenylalanine or tryptophan. The D gene is left open where the match is weak. Some rows have no size entry. The others give once, few or many, or a class for an expanded clone.

CDR3aa: CASSGDYYGYTF
CDR3nt: TGTGCCAGCAGTGGGGACTACTATGGCTACACCTTC
v_gene: TRBV12-3/TRBV12-4
d_gene: NA
j_gene: TRBJ1-2
abundance: once

CDR3aa: CASSPFYSGDTQYF
CDR3nt: TGCGCCAGCAGCCCTTTCTACTCGGGAGATACGCAGTATTTT
v_gene: TRBV4-1
d_gene: NA
j_gene: TRBJ2-3
abundance: once

CDR3aa: CASSLSLDRVDWFF
CDR3nt: TGTGCCAGCAGCCTAAGCCTGGACAGGGTGGATTGGTTCTTC
v_gene: TRBV14
d_gene: TRBD1
j_gene: TRBJ2-1
abundance: NA

CDR3aa: CASSLGGGVQETQYF
CDR3nt: TGTGCCAGCAGCTTGGGCGGGGGGGTCCAAGAGACCCAGTACTTC
v_gene: TRBV5-4
d_gene: TRBD2
j_gene: TRBJ2-5
abundance: NA

CDR3aa: CASSQETSPDTQYF
CDR3nt: TGCGCCAGCAGCCAAGAAACGAGCCCAGATACGCAGTATTTT
v_gene: TRBV4-1
d_gene: NA
j_gene: TRBJ2-3
abundance: NA

CDR3aa: CASSPGQETQYF
CDR3nt: TGTGCCAGTAGCCCGGGTCAAGAGACCCAGTACTTC
v_gene: TRBV19
d_gene: NA
j_gene: TRBJ2-5
abundance: NA

CDR3aa: CATSRDLRGANYGYTF
CDR3nt: TGTGCCACCAGCAGAGATCTCAGGGGCGCAAACTATGGCTACACCTTC
v_gene: TRBV15
d_gene: NA
j_gene: TRBJ1-2
abundance: NA

CDR3aa: CASSWAAGGDGNTIYF
CDR3nt: TGCGCCAGCAGCTGGGCAGCGGGGGGAGATGGAAACACCATATATTTT
v_gene: TRBV5-1
d_gene: NA
j_gene: TRBJ1-3
abundance: few

CDR3aa: CASSLNGAGGNEQFF
CDR3nt: TGCGCCAGCAGCTTGAATGGAGCGGGAGGGAATGAGCAGTTCTTC
v_gene: TRBV5-1
d_gene: TRBD2
j_gene: TRBJ2-1
abundance: NA

CDR3aa: CASRIAGGSTDTQYF
CDR3nt: TGTGCCAGCAGAATAGCGGGGGGTAGCACAGATACGCAGTATTTT
v_gene: TRBV7-9
d_gene: TRBD2
j_gene: TRBJ2-3
abundance: NA

CDR3aa: CASSIDRGHQPQHF
CDR3nt: TGTGCCAGCAGCATCGACAGGGGCCATCAGCCCCAGCATTTT
v_gene: TRBV7-9
d_gene: TRBD1
j_gene: TRBJ1-5
abundance: NA

CDR3aa: CAWSTGAGNTGELFF
CDR3nt: TGTGCCTGGAGTACAGGGGCCGGGAACACCGGGGAGCTGTTTTTT
v_gene: TRBV30
d_gene: TRBD1
j_gene: TRBJ2-2
abundance: NA

CDR3aa: CASSLPGAFNEKLFF
CDR3nt: TGTGCCAGCAGCTTGCCAGGGGCCTTTAATGAAAAACTGTTTTTT
v_gene: TRBV5-5
d_gene: NA
j_gene: TRBJ1-4
abundance: NA

CDR3aa: CASSLGDTEAFF
CDR3nt: TGTGCCAGCAGCTTAGGGGACACTGAAGCTTTCTTT
v_gene: TRBV3-1/TRBV3-2
d_gene: NA
j_gene: TRBJ1-1
abundance: NA

CDR3aa: CSVEGIGTSGSKNEQFF
CDR3nt: TGCAGCGTTGAAGGGATAGGGACTAGCGGGAGTAAAAATGAGCAGTTCTTC
v_gene: TRBV29-1
d_gene: TRBD2
j_gene: TRBJ2-1
abundance: once

CDR3aa: CASSQVGSALTGELFF
CDR3nt: TGCGCCAGCAGCCAAGTTGGCAGCGCTTTAACCGGGGAGCTGTTTTTT
v_gene: TRBV4-3
d_gene: NA
j_gene: TRBJ2-2
abundance: NA

CDR3aa: CASSLRGVNTEAFF
CDR3nt: TGTGCCAGCAGTTTACGGGGGGTGAACACTGAAGCTTTCTTT
v_gene: TRBV27
d_gene: NA
j_gene: TRBJ1-1
abundance: once

CDR3aa: CASRDGGGEQFF
CDR3nt: TGTGCCAGCAGGGATGGGGGCGGTGAGCAGTTCTTC
v_gene: TRBV6-5
d_gene: NA
j_gene: TRBJ2-1
abundance: few

CDR3aa: CASSSTVSGSGGYTF
CDR3nt: TGCGCCAGCAGCTCGACGGTATCAGGGTCGGGCGGCTACACCTTC
v_gene: TRBV5-1
d_gene: NA
j_gene: TRBJ1-2
abundance: NA

CDR3aa: CASSLWGREHEKLFF
CDR3nt: TGTGCCAGCAGTTTATGGGGCAGAGAACATGAAAAACTGTTTTTT
v_gene: TRBV28
d_gene: NA
j_gene: TRBJ1-4
abundance: NA

CDR3aa: CASSLHELQGELFF
CDR3nt: TGTGCCAGCAGCTTACATGAATTGCAGGGGGAGCTGTTTTTT
v_gene: TRBV7-9
d_gene: NA
j_gene: TRBJ2-2
abundance: NA

CDR3aa: CASSGTGELGEQFF
CDR3nt: TGTGCCAGCAGCGGTACAGGGGAATTGGGTGAGCAGTTCTTC
v_gene: TRBV9
d_gene: TRBD1
j_gene: TRBJ2-1
abundance: NA

CDR3aa: CASSITGPGELYGYTF
CDR3nt: TGTGCCAGCAGTATCACAGGACCGGGAGAGCTCTATGGCTACACCTTC
v_gene: TRBV6-2/TRBV6-3
d_gene: NA
j_gene: TRBJ1-2
abundance: NA

CDR3aa: CAIRGTGTENTEAFF
CDR3nt: TGTGCCATCCGAGGGACAGGGACGGAGAACACTGAAGCTTTCTTT
v_gene: TRBV10-3
d_gene: TRBD1
j_gene: TRBJ1-1
abundance: NA

CDR3aa: CASSPNLAGPYNEQFF
CDR3nt: TGTGCCAGCAGCCCGAATCTAGCAGGACCCTACAATGAGCAGTTCTTC
v_gene: TRBV5-4
d_gene: NA
j_gene: TRBJ2-1
abundance: NA

CDR3aa: CASRLLGGETQYF
CDR3nt: TGTGCCAGCAGGCTTTTGGGGGGAGAGACCCAGTACTTC
v_gene: TRBV5-4
d_gene: NA
j_gene: TRBJ2-5
abundance: NA

CDR3aa: CASSSTRTLPGYEQYF
CDR3nt: TGCGCCAGCAGTTCTACTAGGACCCTACCCGGCTACGAGCAGTACTTC
v_gene: TRBV5-1
d_gene: NA
j_gene: TRBJ2-7
abundance: once

CDR3aa: CASSVRQAPNTGELFF
CDR3nt: TGTGCCAGCAGCGTCCGACAGGCCCCGAACACCGGGGAGCTGTTTTTT
v_gene: TRBV9
d_gene: NA
j_gene: TRBJ2-2
abundance: once

CDR3aa: CASSEDFYAGLNYGYTF
CDR3nt: TGTGCCAGCAGTGAAGACTTTTATGCCGGACTTAACTATGGCTACACCTTC
v_gene: TRBV25-1
d_gene: NA
j_gene: TRBJ1-2
abundance: NA

CDR3aa: CASRVQGWQTEAFF
CDR3nt: TGTGCCAGCAGAGTACAGGGCTGGCAAACTGAAGCTTTCTTT
v_gene: TRBV6-5
d_gene: NA
j_gene: TRBJ1-1
abundance: few

CDR3aa: CASSEGRWASYGYTF
CDR3nt: TGTGCCAGCAGTGAAGGCAGGTGGGCATCGTATGGCTACACCTTC
v_gene: TRBV25-1
d_gene: NA
j_gene: TRBJ1-2
abundance: NA

CDR3aa: CASTGRGWGSGANVLTF
CDR3nt: TGTGCCAGCACCGGTAGGGGTTGGGGCTCTGGGGCCAACGTCCTGACTTTC
v_gene: TRBV11-2
d_gene: NA
j_gene: TRBJ2-6
abundance: NA

CDR3aa: CASSEGLATRNEQFF
CDR3nt: TGTGCCAGCAGTGAGGGACTAGCAACAAGAAATGAGCAGTTCTTC
v_gene: TRBV2
d_gene: TRBD2
j_gene: TRBJ2-1
abundance: NA

CDR3aa: CASSLGFGVGNTIYF
CDR3nt: TGTGCCAGCAGCTTAGGGTTCGGGGTTGGAAACACCATATATTTT
v_gene: TRBV7-8
d_gene: NA
j_gene: TRBJ1-3
abundance: once

CDR3aa: CATSRDNRDQPQHF
CDR3nt: TGTGCCACCAGCCGCGACAACCGCGATCAGCCCCAGCATTTT
v_gene: TRBV15
d_gene: NA
j_gene: TRBJ1-5
abundance: once

CDR3aa: CASSPYSKYNSPLHF
CDR3nt: TGTGCCAGCAGCCCCTACAGCAAGTATAATTCACCCCTCCACTTT
v_gene: TRBV7-2
d_gene: NA
j_gene: TRBJ1-6
abundance: NA

CDR3aa: CASSRSAETQYF
CDR3nt: TGCGCCAGCAGTAGGAGCGCAGAGACCCAGTACTTC
v_gene: TRBV5-1
d_gene: NA
j_gene: TRBJ2-5
abundance: NA

CDR3aa: CASSLSTAIHEQYF
CDR3nt: TGTGCCAGCAGTTTATCGACAGCCATCCACGAGCAGTACTTC
v_gene: TRBV27
d_gene: NA
j_gene: TRBJ2-7
abundance: NA

CDR3aa: CASSYSGREAYEQYF
CDR3nt: TGTGCCAGCAGTTACTCGGGCAGGGAGGCCTACGAGCAGTACTTC
v_gene: TRBV6-5
d_gene: NA
j_gene: TRBJ2-7
abundance: NA

CDR3aa: CASSLRRGQTNTEAFF
CDR3nt: TGTGCCAGCAGCTTACGCCGGGGACAGACGAACACTGAAGCTTTCTTT
v_gene: TRBV7-6
d_gene: TRBD1
j_gene: TRBJ1-1
abundance: many

CDR3aa: CASSLGGGNSYEQYF
CDR3nt: TGCGCCAGCAGCCTGGGGGGCGGGAATTCCTACGAGCAGTACTTC
v_gene: TRBV5-1
d_gene: NA
j_gene: TRBJ2-7
abundance: NA

CDR3aa: CASSQEYRRGAYEQYF
CDR3nt: TGTGCCAGCAGCCAAGAATATCGGCGCGGAGCCTACGAGCAGTACTTC
v_gene: TRBV3-1/TRBV3-2
d_gene: NA
j_gene: TRBJ2-7
abundance: NA

CDR3aa: CASSSGGSTNEKLFF
CDR3nt: TGTGCCAGCAGCTCGGGGGGTTCAACTAATGAAAAACTGTTTTTT
v_gene: TRBV28
d_gene: NA
j_gene: TRBJ1-4
abundance: NA

CDR3aa: CASGMRQSGTGELFF
CDR3nt: TGTGCCAGCGGCATGAGGCAGTCGGGCACCGGGGAGCTGTTTTTT
v_gene: TRBV6-5
d_gene: NA
j_gene: TRBJ2-2
abundance: NA

CDR3aa: CATSREGADQPQHF
CDR3nt: TGTGCCACCAGCAGAGAAGGGGCGGATCAGCCCCAGCATTTT
v_gene: TRBV15
d_gene: NA
j_gene: TRBJ1-5
abundance: NA

CDR3aa: CATSRVGQPNEKLFF
CDR3nt: TGTGCCACCAGCAGAGTGGGACAGCCTAATGAAAAACTGTTTTTT
v_gene: TRBV15
d_gene: TRBD1
j_gene: TRBJ1-4
abundance: NA

CDR3aa: CASSRGGQGYSPLHF
CDR3nt: TGTGCCAGCAGCCGGGGGGGACAGGGATACTCACCCCTCCACTTT
v_gene: TRBV6-6
d_gene: TRBD1
j_gene: TRBJ1-6
abundance: few

CDR3aa: CASTGTGVYYGYTF
CDR3nt: TGTGCCAGCACCGGGACAGGGGTCTACTATGGCTACACCTTC
v_gene: TRBV6-5
d_gene: TRBD1
j_gene: TRBJ1-2
abundance: once

CDR3aa: CASSPGEGTPGANVLTF
CDR3nt: TGTGCCAGCTCACCGGGGGAGGGAACCCCTGGGGCCAACGTCCTGACTTTC
v_gene: TRBV18
d_gene: TRBD2
j_gene: TRBJ2-6
abundance: NA

CDR3aa: CASGTGVGYEQYF
CDR3nt: TGTGCCAGCGGAACAGGGGTGGGGTACGAGCAGTACTTC
v_gene: TRBV12-3/TRBV12-4
d_gene: TRBD1
j_gene: TRBJ2-7
abundance: NA

CDR3aa: CASSVYRGAYEQYF
CDR3nt: TGTGCCAGCAGTGTGTACAGGGGCGCCTACGAGCAGTACTTC
v_gene: TRBV2
d_gene: TRBD1
j_gene: TRBJ2-7
abundance: NA

CDR3aa: CSVGQTSEAFF
CDR3nt: TGCAGCGTTGGACAGACCAGTGAAGCTTTCTTT
v_gene: TRBV29-1
d_gene: NA
j_gene: TRBJ1-1
abundance: NA

CDR3aa: CAWSSLPDSPLHF
CDR3nt: TGTGCCTGGAGTTCCCTGCCGGATTCACCCCTCCACTTT
v_gene: TRBV30
d_gene: NA
j_gene: TRBJ1-6
abundance: NA

CDR3aa: CARSGPGGAEDTQYF
CDR3nt: TGTGCCCGCAGCGGTCCGGGGGGGGCGGAAGATACGCAGTATTTT
v_gene: TRBV9
d_gene: TRBD2
j_gene: TRBJ2-3
abundance: NA

CDR3aa: CAISLDRARSGNTIYF
CDR3nt: TGTGCCATCAGCCTGGACAGGGCACGATCTGGAAACACCATATATTTT
v_gene: TRBV10-3
d_gene: TRBD1
j_gene: TRBJ1-3
abundance: NA

CDR3aa: CASAPGTGGTNEKLFF
CDR3nt: TGTGCCAGCGCTCCGGGGACAGGGGGCACTAATGAAAAACTGTTTTTT
v_gene: TRBV25-1
d_gene: TRBD1
j_gene: TRBJ1-4
abundance: NA

CDR3aa: CASSQDAGRQYF
CDR3nt: TGTGCCAGCAGCCAAGACGCGGGGAGGCAGTACTTC
v_gene: TRBV14
d_gene: NA
j_gene: TRBJ2-7
abundance: NA

CDR3aa: CAWSAGQGDVEQYF
CDR3nt: TGTGCCTGGAGTGCCGGACAGGGGGACGTCGAGCAGTACTTC
v_gene: TRBV30
d_gene: TRBD1
j_gene: TRBJ2-7
abundance: NA

CDR3aa: CASSGTAGNTIYF
CDR3nt: TGTGCCAGCAGCGGGACAGCGGGAAACACCATATATTTT
v_gene: TRBV2
d_gene: TRBD1
j_gene: TRBJ1-3
abundance: NA

CDR3aa: CSAPAGGIRFF
CDR3nt: TGCAGTGCGCCGGCAGGGGGCATTCGGTTCTTC
v_gene: TRBV20-1
d_gene: TRBD1
j_gene: TRBJ2-1
abundance: NA